Listed here are 22 T cell receptor beta chains from one sample, sequenced in a study of cytomegalovirus exposure and HLA in healthy donors (dated by TCRdb to 2016 to 2017). Receptors were amplified or captured by the immunoSEQ multiplex PCR assay. A mixture of 60 forward primers for TCR Vbeta segments and 13 reverse primers for TCR Jbeta segments was used in the multiplex PCR. TCRdb re-hosts the immuneACCESS table, in-frame sequences only. Its copies lack some clones; in the studies checked, an unresolved V gene accounts for under half of them, and the cause for the rest is not known. The sample data list 200,000 to 250,000 clones, and approximately 83% of these were observed just once. About 0.77% of the sample rests with the top ten. Sequencing was done on a sample of PBMCs. These receptors were taken from a boy between 2 and 15 years old in good health and CMV-seronegative.

The rearrangement uses TRBV5-6 and TRBJ2-3; 7 bases line up with TRBD1. With V trimmed by 0 bases and J by 1 base, 2 bases remained unmatched. CDR1 and CDR2 from the germline V gene are SGHDT and YYEEEE. The CDR3 is made up of 15 amino acids. The CDR3 region is CASSLDTGGTDTQYF. The CDR3 nucleotides read TGTGCCAGCAGCTTGGATACAGGGGGCACAGATACGCAGTATTTT.

This clone was observed a few times. V and J are TRBV9 and TRBJ1-1; D may be TRBD1 (6 bases). V lost 3 bases and J lost 2, with 11 bases in between. This CDR3 is built from 14 residues. Germline CDR1 reads SGDLS; CDR2 reads YYNGEE. CDR3 sequence reads: CASSAYRANTEAFF. Written as DNA, the CDR3 is TGTGCCAGCAGCGCTTACAGGGCAAACACTGAAGCTTTCTTT.

This clone was observed a single time. A junction boundary mismatches the germline segment, possibly from a read error. V gene TRBV7-7 combines with J gene TRBJ2-3; D gene unclear. Germline CDR1 is SSHAT and CDR2 is FNYEAQ (reference sequence). CDR3 length equals 15 residues. The CDR3 region has the DNA TGTGCTAGCAGCGCAGACTCGTCTAGCACAGATACGCAGTATTTT. Its translation: CASSADSSSTDTQYF.

The rearrangement links TRBV7-9 to TRBJ2-1; 7 bases fit TRBD2. CDR3 length: 14 amino acids. Per germline, CDR1 SEHNR and CDR2 FQNEAQ (reference sequence). The V gene end was trimmed by 6 bases and the J gene end by 7 bases; junction bases not matched to a gene: 9. CDR3: CASRPSGEGNEQFF. The CDR3 DNA sequence: TGTGCCAGCAGGCCTTCCGGGGAGGGGAATGAGCAGTTCTTC.

The chain carries TRBV6-6 and TRBJ1-5; D remains ambiguous. Trimming pared 7 bases from V and 0 bases from J, leaving 7 bases between. The CDR3 is 13 residues long. Germline lookup yields CDR1 MNHNY and CDR2 SVGAGI (reference sequence). The DNA of the CDR3 is TGTGCCAGCACCGAGCTTAGCAATCAGCCCCAGCATTTT. Protein product: CASTELSNQPQHF.

This sequence joins TRBV6-5 and TRBJ2-1, with 10 bases fitting TRBD1. V was clipped by 3 bases and J by 6 bases; unmatched bases: 5. The CDR3 is 15 amino acids. CDR1 and CDR2 (germline): MNHEY, SVGAGI. The CDR3 region is CASSYWDRGSNEQFF. The CDR3 DNA reads TGTGCCAGCAGTTATTGGGACAGGGGAAGCAATGAGCAGTTCTTC.

As DNA, the CDR3 is TGTGCCAGCAGCTTAGGGCAGGGCCCCAAGACCCAGTACTTC. This codes for CASSLGQGPKTQYF. The chain couples TRBV7-9 to TRBJ2-5, with TRBD1 as a possible D gene (5 bases). The CDR3 totals 14 residues. V lost 1 base, J lost 6 bases, and 12 bases lay in between. Germline-derived CDR1 and CDR2 are SEHNR and FQNEAQ (reference sequence). Together with reference TRBV7-9 and TRBJ2-5, the CDR3 gives the full variable domain: DTGVSQNPRHKITKRGQNVTFRCDPISEHNRLYWYRQTLGQGPEFLTYFQNEAQLEKSRLLSDRFSAERPKGSFSTLEIQRTEQGDSAMYLCASSLGQGPKTQYFGPGTRLLVL.

The chain links TRBV7-2 to TRBJ1-2; D is ambiguous. The CDR3 has 13 amino acids. Germline CDR1 is SGHTA and CDR2 is FQGNSA. Trimming shortened V by 2 bases and J by 8 bases, and 12 bases separated the two germline ends. CDR3 DNA sequence: TGTGCCAGCAGCTTACTAGGCAGAAGCGGCTACACCTTC. Translation: CASSLLGRSGYTF. Together with reference TRBV7-2 and TRBJ1-2, the CDR3 gives the full variable domain: GAGVSQSPSNKVTEKGKDVELRCDPISGHTALYWYRQSLGQGLEFLIYFQGNSAPDKSGLPSDRFSAERTGGSVSTLTIQRTQQEDSAVYLCASSLLGRSGYTFGSGTRLTVV.

The chain employs TRBV28 and TRBJ1-4; TRBD1 might be the D (6 bases). The V end was cut by 5 bases, the J end by 3 bases, with 7 bases between. In germline, CDR1 is MDHEN, CDR2 SYDVKM. The CDR3 contains 13 residues. CDR3 coding DNA: TGTGCCAGCAGTCCAGGGGCTAATGAAAAACTGTTTTTT. Translation: CASSPGANEKLFF.

The genes are TRBV5-6 and TRBJ2-2; 8 nucleotides line up with TRBD2. The CDR3 totals 14 residues. Germline assignment: CDR1 SGHDT and CDR2 YYEEEE. With V trimmed by 5 bases and J by 6 bases, 6 bases remained unmatched. CDR3 sequence reads: CASSSGTRPGELFF. The CDR3 nucleotides read TGTGCCAGCAGTTCCGGGACTAGGCCCGGGGAGCTGTTTTTT.

The chain has TRBV7-9 and TRBJ2-7; D remains ambiguous. Germline lookup yields CDR1 SEHNR and CDR2 FQNEAQ (reference sequence). The CDR3 contains 12 residues. Trimming took off 1 base at V and 6 bases at J, with 7 bases between the two ends. The CDR3 DNA reads TGTGCCAGCAGCTTAGTGGCCTCCGAGCAGTACTTC. Residues: CASSLVASEQYF. Looking up the rest from reference TRBV7-9 and TRBJ2-7 gives the full variable domain: DTGVSQNPRHKITKRGQNVTFRCDPISEHNRLYWYRQTLGQGPEFLTYFQNEAQLEKSRLLSDRFSAERPKGSFSTLEIQRTEQGDSAMYLCASSLVASEQYFGPGTRLTVT.

V usage is TRBV6-1 and J usage is TRBJ2-6; 9 bases are shared with TRBD1. In germline, CDR1 is MNHNS, CDR2 SASEGT. With 2 bases clipped from V and 1 base from J, the junction kept 9 bases outside the gene matches. The CDR3 has 19 amino acids. The CDR3 loop reads CASSESWDRASSGANVLTF. In nucleotides, the CDR3 is TGTGCCAGCAGTGAATCGTGGGACAGGGCTTCGTCTGGGGCCAACGTCCTGACTTTC.

The J gene is TRBJ2-7, the V gene TRBV4-1; 10 bases are shared with TRBD2. V lost 1 base, J lost 3 bases, and 6 bases stayed unmatched. This CDR3 is built from 16 residues. Per the germline V gene, CDR1 is MGHRA and CDR2 is YSYEKL. The CDR3 bases are TGCGCCAGCAGCCAAGCAGCTAGCGGGGGTGTCTACGAGCAGTACTTC. It yields the protein CASSQAASGGVYEQYF.

The CDR3 protein is CASSPNYSDEQYF. The CDR3 nucleotides read TGTGCCAGCTCACCAAATTACTCGGACGAGCAGTACTTC. The gene calls are TRBV18 and TRBJ2-7; no clear D gene. CDR1 is KGHSH, CDR2 LQKENI, per germline. V dropped 2 bases and J dropped 5 bases, with 10 bases sitting between them. CDR3 length equals 13 residues.

This clone turned up a few times. The chain carries TRBV4-1 and TRBJ2-7; 10 bases match TRBD2. J lost 2 bases, V lost 0 bases, and 4 bases had no gene match. CDR3 length equals 16 residues. Germline CDR1 reads MGHRA; CDR2 reads YSYEKL. The CDR3 DNA reads as TGCGCCAGCAGCCAAGAGCCCACTAGCGGGGCCTACGAGCAGTACTTC. It is translated as CASSQEPTSGAYEQYF.

This chain joins TRBV5-1 and TRBJ2-1; 9 bases map to TRBD1. The V segment lost 5 bases and the J segment 10 bases; nucleotides outside the gene matches: 7. Germline V gene sequence: CDR1 SGHRS, CDR2 YFSETQ. The CDR3 is 13 amino acids. The CDR3 DNA is TGCGCCAGCAGAACGGGGACAGGGCCGGAGCAGTTCTTC. As protein: CASRTGTGPEQFF.

This sequence joins TRBV2 and TRBJ1-5; no clear D gene. The V end was cut by 5 bases, the J end by 5 bases, with 10 bases between. The CDR3 loop spans 13 amino acids. Per the germline V gene, CDR1 is SNHLY and CDR2 is FYNNEI. For the CDR3, the DNA is TGTGCCAGCAGTCCGGGGAGGTATCAGCCCCAGCATTTT. Its translation: CASSPGRYQPQHF.

This chain joins TRBV18 and TRBJ1-2; possible D gene TRBD1, 6 bases. The CDR3 totals 14 residues. Germline CDR1 reads KGHSH; CDR2 reads LQKENI. With 3 bases removed from V and 13 bases from J, the gap between germline ends came to 21 bases. The CDR3 here is CASSPEHPAGVGTF. CDR3 bases: TGTGCCAGCTCACCCGAACATCCGGCAGGGGTAGGCACCTTC.

The rearrangement links TRBV6-4 to TRBJ2-1; D perhaps matches TRBD2 (6 bases). V was cut by 6 bases and J by 0 bases, with 15 bases left in between. The CDR3 is 16 amino acids. CDR1 and CDR2 from the germline V gene are MRHNA and SNTAGT. This CDR3 is CASSVSGGSSYNEQFF. The CDR3 DNA is TGTGCCAGCAGCGTTAGTGGGGGGAGCTCCTACAATGAGCAGTTCTTC.

Comments on this clone: Its ends do not fully match the called genes, so a read error is possible. The chain employs TRBV4-1 and TRBJ2-7; 8 positions match TRBD1. The CDR3 has 15 residues. CDR1 and CDR2 from the germline V gene are MGHRA and YSYEKL. This chain's CDR3 is CASTQGTGGNREQYF. The DNA of the CDR3 is TGCGCCAGCACCCAAGGAACAGGGGGGAATAGAGAGCAGTACTTC.

V usage is TRBV19 and J usage is TRBJ2-2; TRBD1 might be the D (6 bases). The ends were cut back, 6 bases at V and 1 base at J, with 15 bases in the middle. CDR3 length: 16 residues. Germline CDR1 reads LNHDA; CDR2 reads SQIVND (reference sequence). CDR3 sequence (DNA): TGTGCCAGTAGGGCCCCCGCGACAGGGAACACCGGGGAGCTGTTTTTT. Protein: CASRAPATGNTGELFF.

The V call is TRBV7-8, the J call TRBJ2-7, with a possible D match to TRBD1 (5 bases). With 5 bases removed from V and 3 bases from J, the gap between germline ends came to 11 bases. CDR1 and CDR2 (germline): SGHVS, FQNEAQ. The CDR3 extends over 13 amino acids. Here the CDR3 DNA reads TGTGCCAGCAGCCGGACATACGACTACGAGCAGTACTTC. Amino acids: CASSRTYDYEQYF.